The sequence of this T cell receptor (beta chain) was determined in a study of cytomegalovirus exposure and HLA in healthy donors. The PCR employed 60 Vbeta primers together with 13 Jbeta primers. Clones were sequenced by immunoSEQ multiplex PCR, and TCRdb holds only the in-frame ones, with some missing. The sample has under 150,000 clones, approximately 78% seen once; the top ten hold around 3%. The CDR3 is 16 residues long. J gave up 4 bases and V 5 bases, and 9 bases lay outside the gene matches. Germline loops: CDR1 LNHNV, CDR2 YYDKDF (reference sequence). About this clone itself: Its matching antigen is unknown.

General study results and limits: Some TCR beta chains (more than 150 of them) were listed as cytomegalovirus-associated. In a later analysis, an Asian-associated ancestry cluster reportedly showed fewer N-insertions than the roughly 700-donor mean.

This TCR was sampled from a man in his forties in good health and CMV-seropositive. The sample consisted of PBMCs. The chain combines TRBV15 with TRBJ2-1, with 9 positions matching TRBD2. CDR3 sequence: CATSPRVTSGYNEQFF. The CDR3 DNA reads TGTGCCACCAGCCCCCGAGTGACTAGCGGATACAATGAGCAGTTCTTC.